The present T cell receptor (beta chain) was sequenced within a study of cytomegalovirus exposure and HLA in healthy donors. Germline V gene data show CDR1 as SQVTM and CDR2 as ANQGSEA. The CDR3 contains 16 residues. V was clipped by 8 bases and J by 2 bases; unmatched bases: 15. In the PCR, 60 Vbeta and 13 Jbeta primers were used. Here immunoSEQ multiplex PCR was the method, and the copy in TCRdb shows in-frame clones only, minus some. The repertoire includes under 150,000 clones, 60% to 85% of them detected once, and about 1.4% sits in the top ten. This TCR derives from a woman between 40 and 55 years old in good health and CMV-seronegative. The V gene is TRBV29-1, the J gene TRBJ1-1, with 9 nucleotides matching TRBD1. The specimen was PBMCs. The CDR3 spells CSLIGQGTGLNTEAFF. The CDR3 coding sequence is TGCAGCCTAATCGGACAGGGGACGGGTTTAAACACTGAAGCTTTCTTT.